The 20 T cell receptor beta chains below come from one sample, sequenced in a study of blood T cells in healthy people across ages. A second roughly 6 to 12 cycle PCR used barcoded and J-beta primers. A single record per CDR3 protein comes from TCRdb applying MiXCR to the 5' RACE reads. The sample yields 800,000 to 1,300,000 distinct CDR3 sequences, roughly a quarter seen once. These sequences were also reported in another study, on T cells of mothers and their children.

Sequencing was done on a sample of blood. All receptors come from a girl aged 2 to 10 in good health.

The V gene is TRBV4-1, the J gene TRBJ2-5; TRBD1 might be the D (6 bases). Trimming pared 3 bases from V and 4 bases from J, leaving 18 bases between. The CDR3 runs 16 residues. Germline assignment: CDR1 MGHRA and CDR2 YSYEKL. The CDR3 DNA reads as TGCGCCAGCAGCCAGGGCCTGAGGGGGAGCGGAGAGACCCAGTACTTC. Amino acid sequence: CASSQGLRGSGETQYF.

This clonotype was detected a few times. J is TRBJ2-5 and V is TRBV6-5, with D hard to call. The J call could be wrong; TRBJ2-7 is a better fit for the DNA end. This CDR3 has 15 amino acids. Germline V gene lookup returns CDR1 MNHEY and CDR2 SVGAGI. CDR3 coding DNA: TGTGCCAGCAGTTACTCGCTCGTCAGCTCCTACGAGCAGTACTTC. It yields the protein CASSYSLVSSYEQYF.

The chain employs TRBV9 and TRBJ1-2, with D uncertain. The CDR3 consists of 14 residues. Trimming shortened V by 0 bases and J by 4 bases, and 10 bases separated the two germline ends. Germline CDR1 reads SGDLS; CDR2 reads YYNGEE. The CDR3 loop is CASSVGHLSYGYTF. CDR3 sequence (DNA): TGTGCCAGCAGCGTAGGACATCTCTCCTATGGCTACACCTTC.

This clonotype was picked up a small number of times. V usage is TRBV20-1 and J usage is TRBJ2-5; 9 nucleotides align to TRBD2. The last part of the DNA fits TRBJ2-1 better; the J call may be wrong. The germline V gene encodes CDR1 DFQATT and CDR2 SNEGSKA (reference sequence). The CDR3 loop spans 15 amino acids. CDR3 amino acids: CSALSGRGMGNEQFF. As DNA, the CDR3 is TGCAGTGCTCTTAGCGGGAGAGGAATGGGCAATGAGCAGTTCTTC.

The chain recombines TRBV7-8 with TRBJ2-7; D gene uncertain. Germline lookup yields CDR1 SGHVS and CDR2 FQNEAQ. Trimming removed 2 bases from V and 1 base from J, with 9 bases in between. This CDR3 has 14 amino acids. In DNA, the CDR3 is TGTGCCAGCAGCTTATTAGTGGCTTCCTACGAGCAGTACTTC. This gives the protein CASSLLVASYEQYF.

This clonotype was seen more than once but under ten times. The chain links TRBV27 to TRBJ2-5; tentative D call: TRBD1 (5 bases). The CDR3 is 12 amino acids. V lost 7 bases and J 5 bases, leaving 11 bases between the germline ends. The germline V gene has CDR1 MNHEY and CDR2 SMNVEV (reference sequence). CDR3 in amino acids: CASMEHRETQYF. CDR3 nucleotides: TGTGCCAGCATGGAACACAGGGAGACCCAGTACTTC.

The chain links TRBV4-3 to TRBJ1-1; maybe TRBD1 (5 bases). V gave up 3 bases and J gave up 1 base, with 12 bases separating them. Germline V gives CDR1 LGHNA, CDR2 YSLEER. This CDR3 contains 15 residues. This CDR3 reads CASSHDSDPNTEAFF. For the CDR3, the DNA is TGCGCCAGCAGCCATGACAGCGACCCGAACACTGAAGCTTTCTTT.

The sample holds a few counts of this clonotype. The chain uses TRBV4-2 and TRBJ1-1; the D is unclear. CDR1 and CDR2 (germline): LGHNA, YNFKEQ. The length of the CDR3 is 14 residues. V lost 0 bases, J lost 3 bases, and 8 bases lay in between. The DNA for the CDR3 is TGTGCCAGCAGCCAAGACGGCAGCTACACTGAAGCTTTCTTT. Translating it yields CASSQDGSYTEAFF.

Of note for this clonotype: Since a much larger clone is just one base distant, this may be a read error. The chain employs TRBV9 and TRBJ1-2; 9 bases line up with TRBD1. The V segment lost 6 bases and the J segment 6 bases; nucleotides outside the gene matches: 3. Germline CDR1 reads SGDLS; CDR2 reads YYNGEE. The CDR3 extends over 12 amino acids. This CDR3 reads CASTGTGNGYTF. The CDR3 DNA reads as TGTGCCAGCACCGGGACAGGGAATGGCTACACCTTC.

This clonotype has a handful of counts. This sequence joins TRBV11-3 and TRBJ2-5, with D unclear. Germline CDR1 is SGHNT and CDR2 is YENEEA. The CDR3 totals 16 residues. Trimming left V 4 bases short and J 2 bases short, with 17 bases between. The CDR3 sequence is CASSSPSSMSQETQYF. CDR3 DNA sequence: TGTGCCAGCAGCTCACCCAGCAGTATGTCGCAAGAGACCCAGTACTTC.

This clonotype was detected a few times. The CDR3 coding sequence is TGTGCCAGCAGCCAAGAGACAGGGTGGGGGGAGACCCAGTACTTC. It translates to CASSQETGWGETQYF. The chain is built from TRBV3-1 and TRBJ2-5, with 7 bases matching TRBD1. CDR1 LGHDT and CDR2 YNNKEL come from the germline V gene (reference sequence). V shed 0 bases, J shed 5 bases, and the junction held 6 bases outside the gene matches. There are 15 residues in the CDR3.

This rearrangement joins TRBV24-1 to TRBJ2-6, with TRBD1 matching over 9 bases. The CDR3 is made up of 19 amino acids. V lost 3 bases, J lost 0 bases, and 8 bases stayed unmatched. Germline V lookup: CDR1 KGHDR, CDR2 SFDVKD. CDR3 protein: CATSDRAGQGFSGANVLTF. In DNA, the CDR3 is TGTGCCACCAGTGATCGGGCCGGACAGGGGTTCTCTGGGGCCAACGTCCTGACTTTC.

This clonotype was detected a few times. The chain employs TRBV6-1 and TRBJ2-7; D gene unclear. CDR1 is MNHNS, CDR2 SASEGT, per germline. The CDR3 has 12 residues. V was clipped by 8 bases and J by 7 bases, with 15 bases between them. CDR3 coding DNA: TGTGCCAGCGCTGGGATCATAGAGGAGCAGTACTTC. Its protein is CASAGIIEEQYF.

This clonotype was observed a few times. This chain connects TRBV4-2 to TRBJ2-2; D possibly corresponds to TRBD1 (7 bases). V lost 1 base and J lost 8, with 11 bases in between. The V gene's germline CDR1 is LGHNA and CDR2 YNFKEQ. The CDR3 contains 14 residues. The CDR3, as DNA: TGTGCCAGCAGCCAAGCAGGGGGGTGGGGGGAGCTGTTTTTT. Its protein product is CASSQAGGWGELFF.

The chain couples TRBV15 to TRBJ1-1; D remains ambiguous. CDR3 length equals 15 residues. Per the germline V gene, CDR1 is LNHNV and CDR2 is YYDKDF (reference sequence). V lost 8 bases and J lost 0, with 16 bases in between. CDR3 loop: CATQAGRTMNTEAFF. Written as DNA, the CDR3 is TGTGCCACCCAAGCCGGACGGACCATGAACACTGAAGCTTTCTTT.

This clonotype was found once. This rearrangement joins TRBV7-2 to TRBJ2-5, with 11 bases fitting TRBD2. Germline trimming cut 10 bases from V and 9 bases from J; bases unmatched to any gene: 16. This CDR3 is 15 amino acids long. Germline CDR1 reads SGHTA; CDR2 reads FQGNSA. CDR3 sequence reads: CANSLLAGDREAQYF. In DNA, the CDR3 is TGTGCCAACAGTTTACTAGCGGGAGATAGGGAGGCCCAGTACTTC.

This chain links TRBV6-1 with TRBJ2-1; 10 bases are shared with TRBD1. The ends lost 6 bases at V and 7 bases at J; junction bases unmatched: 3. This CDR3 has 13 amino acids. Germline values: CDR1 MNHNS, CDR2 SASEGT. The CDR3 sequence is CASRWDRGNEQFF. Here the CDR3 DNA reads TGTGCCAGCAGGTGGGACAGGGGTAATGAGCAGTTCTTC.

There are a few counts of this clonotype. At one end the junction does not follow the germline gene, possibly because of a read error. The CDR3 spells CAGSVKQGYEQYF. CDR3 sequence (DNA): TGTGCCGGCAGCGTAAAACAGGGCTACGAGCAGTACTTC. The chain employs TRBV9 and TRBJ2-5; perhaps TRBD1 as D (6 bases). The assigned J gene may be wrong: the sequence end matches TRBJ2-7 better. The germline CDR1 and CDR2 sequences are SGDLS and YYNGEE. This CDR3 contains 13 residues.

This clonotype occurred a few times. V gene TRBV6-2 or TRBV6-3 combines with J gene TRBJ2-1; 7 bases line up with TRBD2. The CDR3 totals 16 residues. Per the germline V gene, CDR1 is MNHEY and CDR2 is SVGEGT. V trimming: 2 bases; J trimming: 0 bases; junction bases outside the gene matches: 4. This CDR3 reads CASSYPGGISYNEQFF. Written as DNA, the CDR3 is TGTGCCAGCAGTTACCCCGGGGGGATCTCCTACAATGAGCAGTTCTTC.

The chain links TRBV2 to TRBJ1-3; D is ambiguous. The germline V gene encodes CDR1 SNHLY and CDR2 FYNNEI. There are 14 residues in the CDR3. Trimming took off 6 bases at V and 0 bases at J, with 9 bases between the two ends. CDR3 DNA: TGTGCCAGCAGCCCGCACGACTCTGGAAACACCATATATTTT. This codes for CASSPHDSGNTIYF.